Presented here are 21 T cell receptor beta chains from one specimen sequenced in a study of memory CD4+ T cells and cytomegalovirus serostatus. Profiled with immunoSEQ multiplex PCR; TCRdb holds only in-frame clones, not every one. The repertoire has about 25,000 clones, 60% to 80% of them found once; the top ten carry about 1%. Single viable CD3+CD4+CD8-CD45RO+ cells were sorted as the memory CD4+ T cells. The sequenced sample was memory CD4+ T cells from blood. The origin of the receptors is an adult in good health and CMV-seronegative.

This chain connects TRBV27 to TRBJ1-2; 8 bases line up with TRBD1. Germline V lookup: CDR1 MNHEY, CDR2 SMNVEV (reference sequence). V was pared by 6 bases and J by 4 bases, with 7 bases of the junction left unmatched. The CDR3 contains 14 residues. DNA of the CDR3: TGTGCCAGCAGGATTACAGGGGGGACCTATGGCTACACCTTC. Amino acid sequence: CASRITGGTYGYTF.

The V gene is TRBV7-2, the J gene TRBJ2-5; D gene uncertain. The CDR3 sequence is 13 residues long. Looked up from germline, CDR1 is SGHTA and CDR2 is FQGNSA. With 5 bases removed from V and 5 bases from J, the gap between germline ends came to 12 bases. The CDR3 DNA reads as TGTGCCAGCAGCCAGAGGCCCGGGGAGACCCAGTACTTC. Amino acid sequence: CASSQRPGETQYF.

The chain uses TRBV20-1 and TRBJ1-1; weak D call: TRBD1 (5 bases). The CDR3 totals 11 residues. Germline CDR1 is DFQATT and CDR2 is SNEGSKA (reference sequence). With 3 bases removed from V and 7 bases from J, the gap between germline ends came to 9 bases. The CDR3 sequence: CSASVQGEAFF. The CDR3 coding sequence is TGCAGTGCTAGCGTCCAGGGTGAAGCTTTCTTT.

The chain carries TRBV6-5 and TRBJ1-5, with TRBD1 matching 8 bases. Unmatched junction bases numbered 9, after V lost 4 bases and J lost 4 bases. CDR1 and CDR2 from the germline V gene are MNHEY and SVGAGI. CDR3 length: 16 amino acids. The CDR3 sequence is CASSSYRGWANQPQHF. The CDR3 DNA sequence: TGTGCCAGCAGTTCCTACAGGGGGTGGGCTAATCAGCCCCAGCATTTT.

The chain combines TRBV5-1 with TRBJ1-3; 9 nucleotides match TRBD1. With V trimmed by 5 bases and J by 4 bases, 4 bases remained unmatched. CDR1 and CDR2 (germline): SGHRS, YFSETQ. The CDR3 is made up of 14 amino acids. This CDR3 is CASRQGTGGNTIYF. CDR3 DNA: TGCGCCAGCAGACAAGGGACAGGGGGAAACACCATATATTTT.

The V and J genes are TRBV13 and TRBJ1-1; weak D call: TRBD1 (6 bases). V was clipped by 0 bases and J by 1 base, with 6 bases between them. From germline, CDR1 is PRHDT and CDR2 FYEKMQ (reference sequence). The CDR3 contains 14 residues. The CDR3 DNA reads TGTGCCAGCAGCTTAGGACAGGGGAACACTGAAGCTTTCTTT. Protein product: CASSLGQGNTEAFF.

This clone came up a few times. The V gene is TRBV5-1, the J gene TRBJ1-2, with TRBD1 matching 7 bases. CDR1 is SGHRS and CDR2 is YFSETQ in the germline V gene. Trimming removed 4 bases from V and 4 bases from J; junction bases left unmatched: 10. The CDR3 consists of 15 residues. The CDR3: CASSQAGTEGYGYTF. CDR3 DNA sequence: TGCGCCAGCAGCCAGGCGGGGACAGAGGGCTATGGCTACACCTTC.

The V and J genes are TRBV9 and TRBJ2-1; 11 nucleotides match TRBD1. The CDR3 runs to 18 residues. The ends lost 1 base at V and 5 bases at J; junction bases unmatched: 11. Looked up from germline, CDR1 is SGDLS and CDR2 is YYNGEE. Written as DNA, the CDR3 is TGTGCCAGCAGCGTACTGGACAGGGGGCGCGGGTTGAACAATGAGCAGTTCTTC. The encoded protein is CASSVLDRGRGLNNEQFF.

This chain links TRBV27 with TRBJ2-2, with D possibly TRBD2 on 5 matching bases. In germline, CDR1 is MNHEY, CDR2 SMNVEV (reference sequence). Trimming stripped 1 base from V and 5 bases from J, with 14 bases between. The CDR3 has 16 residues. The CDR3 region is CASSLYVGDHTGELFF. The CDR3 DNA sequence: TGTGCCAGCAGTTTATACGTGGGAGACCATACCGGGGAGCTGTTTTTT.

The chain combines TRBV7-2 with TRBJ1-2; TRBD1 matches 7 bases. This CDR3 has 14 amino acids. The V gene's germline CDR1 is SGHTA and CDR2 FQGNSA. After removal of 4 bases from V and 5 bases from J, the junction contained 7 bases not matched to a gene. CDR3 protein: CASSSLDRTYGYTF. In DNA, the CDR3 is TGTGCCAGCAGCTCCCTGGACAGGACTTATGGCTACACCTTC.

The V gene is TRBV7-9, the J gene TRBJ1-1; D unresolved. Germline loops: CDR1 SEHNR, CDR2 FQNEAQ (reference sequence). The V and J ends lost 6 bases and 5 bases respectively, with 16 bases between them. This CDR3 has 14 amino acids. The CDR3 spells CASRSDIMGTEAFF. In DNA, the CDR3 is TGTGCCAGCAGATCCGACATCATGGGGACTGAAGCTTTCTTT. The full variable domain, its missing parts supplied by reference TRBV7-9 and TRBJ1-1, is DTGVSQNPRHKITKRGQNVTFRCDPISEHNRLYWYRQTLGQGPEFLTYFQNEAQLEKSRLLSDRFSAERPKGSFSTLEIQRTEQGDSAMYLCASRSDIMGTEAFFGQGTRLTVV.

J is TRBJ1-1 and V is TRBV10-2; TRBD1 matches at 8 bases. CDR1 and CDR2 (germline): WSHSY, SAAADI. CDR3 length: 15 residues. Trimming removed 7 bases from V and 4 bases from J; junction bases left unmatched: 11. The CDR3 protein is CASKSAGGDVTEAFF. In nucleotides, the CDR3 is TGCGCCAGCAAAAGTGCAGGGGGCGACGTCACTGAAGCTTTCTTT.

The genes are TRBV5-4 and TRBJ1-5, with 9 bases lining up with TRBD1. The CDR3 loop spans 14 amino acids. V dropped 6 bases and J dropped 6; count of bases not matched to a gene: 7. Germline-derived CDR1 and CDR2 are SGHNT and YYREEE (reference sequence). This chain's CDR3 is CASTHDRGGQPQHF. The DNA for the CDR3 is TGTGCCAGCACCCATGACAGGGGGGGTCAGCCCCAGCATTTT.

This clone qualifies as medium-sized. The genes are TRBV4-3 and TRBJ1-5, with D possibly being TRBD1 (5 bases). The CDR3 length is 13 residues. Per germline, CDR1 LGHNA and CDR2 YSLEER. V gave up 6 bases and J gave up 4 bases, with 10 bases separating them. This CDR3 reads CASSRQPNQPQHF. Here the CDR3 DNA reads TGCGCCAGCAGTCGACAGCCGAATCAGCCCCAGCATTTT.

The chain links TRBV25-1 to TRBJ2-2; the D gene is possibly TRBD2 (6 bases). The CDR3 sequence is 16 residues long. The V and J ends lost 2 bases and 2 bases respectively, with 12 bases between them. CDR1 MGHDK and CDR2 SYGVNS come from the germline V gene. The CDR3 DNA reads TGTGCCAGCAGTGAAAAGAGGGACTTAAACACCGGGGAGCTGTTTTTT. It yields the protein CASSEKRDLNTGELFF.

This chain connects TRBV6-6 to TRBJ2-2, with 9 bases aligning to TRBD2. Trimming took 8 bases from V and 7 from J; bases not matched to a gene: 2. Germline CDR1 and CDR2: MNHNY and SVGAGI (reference sequence). The length of the CDR3 is 12 residues. CDR3 protein: CASGTSRGELFF. The CDR3 nucleotides are TGTGCCAGCGGGACTAGCCGCGGGGAGCTGTTTTTT.

This clone was detected only once. The chain couples TRBV7-8 to TRBJ1-5; D unclear. The CDR3 consists of 15 residues. Trimming cost V 5 bases and J 3 bases, with 14 bases left between them. Germline-derived CDR1 and CDR2 are SGHVS and FQNEAQ. Here the CDR3 DNA reads TGTGCCAGCAGCCTTGTCGGCCTGCCCAATCAGCCCCAGCATTTT. It specifies CASSLVGLPNQPQHF.

V gene TRBV27 combines with J gene TRBJ2-2; D ambiguous. The V gene's germline CDR1 is MNHEY and CDR2 SMNVEV (reference sequence). The V gene lost 5 bases and the J gene lost 6 bases, with 10 bases spanning the gap. The length of the CDR3 is 13 residues. In DNA form, the CDR3 reads TGTGCCAGCAGTCCCCAGAGTCCCGGGGAGCTGTTTTTT. Its translation is CASSPQSPGELFF.

The V gene is TRBV19, the J gene TRBJ1-5; no definite D call. The CDR3 length is 15 residues. CDR1 is LNHDA, CDR2 SQIVND, per germline (reference sequence). Trimming took off 3 bases at V and 5 bases at J, with 14 bases between the two ends. This CDR3 is CASSIPARIDQPQHF. The CDR3 DNA sequence: TGTGCCAGTAGTATCCCGGCGCGTATCGATCAGCCCCAGCATTTT.

V and J are TRBV21-1 and TRBJ1-5. TRBV21-1 is assigned pseudogene status. CDR3 length equals 19 residues. The CDR3 here is CASSKIPGVLVRGNQPQHF. In DNA, the CDR3 is TGTGCCAGCAGCAAAATCCCCGGTGTACTGGTTAGGGGCAATCAGCCCCAGCATTTT.

The genes are TRBV10-2 and TRBJ2-3; D perhaps matches TRBD2 (5 bases). There are 12 residues in the CDR3. Trimming removed 8 bases from V and 0 bases from J, with 6 bases in between. Germline CDR1 reads WSHSY; CDR2 reads SAAADI. CDR3 DNA: TGCGCCAGCCGGACTAGCACAGATACGCAGTATTTT. Amino acid sequence: CASRTSTDTQYF.